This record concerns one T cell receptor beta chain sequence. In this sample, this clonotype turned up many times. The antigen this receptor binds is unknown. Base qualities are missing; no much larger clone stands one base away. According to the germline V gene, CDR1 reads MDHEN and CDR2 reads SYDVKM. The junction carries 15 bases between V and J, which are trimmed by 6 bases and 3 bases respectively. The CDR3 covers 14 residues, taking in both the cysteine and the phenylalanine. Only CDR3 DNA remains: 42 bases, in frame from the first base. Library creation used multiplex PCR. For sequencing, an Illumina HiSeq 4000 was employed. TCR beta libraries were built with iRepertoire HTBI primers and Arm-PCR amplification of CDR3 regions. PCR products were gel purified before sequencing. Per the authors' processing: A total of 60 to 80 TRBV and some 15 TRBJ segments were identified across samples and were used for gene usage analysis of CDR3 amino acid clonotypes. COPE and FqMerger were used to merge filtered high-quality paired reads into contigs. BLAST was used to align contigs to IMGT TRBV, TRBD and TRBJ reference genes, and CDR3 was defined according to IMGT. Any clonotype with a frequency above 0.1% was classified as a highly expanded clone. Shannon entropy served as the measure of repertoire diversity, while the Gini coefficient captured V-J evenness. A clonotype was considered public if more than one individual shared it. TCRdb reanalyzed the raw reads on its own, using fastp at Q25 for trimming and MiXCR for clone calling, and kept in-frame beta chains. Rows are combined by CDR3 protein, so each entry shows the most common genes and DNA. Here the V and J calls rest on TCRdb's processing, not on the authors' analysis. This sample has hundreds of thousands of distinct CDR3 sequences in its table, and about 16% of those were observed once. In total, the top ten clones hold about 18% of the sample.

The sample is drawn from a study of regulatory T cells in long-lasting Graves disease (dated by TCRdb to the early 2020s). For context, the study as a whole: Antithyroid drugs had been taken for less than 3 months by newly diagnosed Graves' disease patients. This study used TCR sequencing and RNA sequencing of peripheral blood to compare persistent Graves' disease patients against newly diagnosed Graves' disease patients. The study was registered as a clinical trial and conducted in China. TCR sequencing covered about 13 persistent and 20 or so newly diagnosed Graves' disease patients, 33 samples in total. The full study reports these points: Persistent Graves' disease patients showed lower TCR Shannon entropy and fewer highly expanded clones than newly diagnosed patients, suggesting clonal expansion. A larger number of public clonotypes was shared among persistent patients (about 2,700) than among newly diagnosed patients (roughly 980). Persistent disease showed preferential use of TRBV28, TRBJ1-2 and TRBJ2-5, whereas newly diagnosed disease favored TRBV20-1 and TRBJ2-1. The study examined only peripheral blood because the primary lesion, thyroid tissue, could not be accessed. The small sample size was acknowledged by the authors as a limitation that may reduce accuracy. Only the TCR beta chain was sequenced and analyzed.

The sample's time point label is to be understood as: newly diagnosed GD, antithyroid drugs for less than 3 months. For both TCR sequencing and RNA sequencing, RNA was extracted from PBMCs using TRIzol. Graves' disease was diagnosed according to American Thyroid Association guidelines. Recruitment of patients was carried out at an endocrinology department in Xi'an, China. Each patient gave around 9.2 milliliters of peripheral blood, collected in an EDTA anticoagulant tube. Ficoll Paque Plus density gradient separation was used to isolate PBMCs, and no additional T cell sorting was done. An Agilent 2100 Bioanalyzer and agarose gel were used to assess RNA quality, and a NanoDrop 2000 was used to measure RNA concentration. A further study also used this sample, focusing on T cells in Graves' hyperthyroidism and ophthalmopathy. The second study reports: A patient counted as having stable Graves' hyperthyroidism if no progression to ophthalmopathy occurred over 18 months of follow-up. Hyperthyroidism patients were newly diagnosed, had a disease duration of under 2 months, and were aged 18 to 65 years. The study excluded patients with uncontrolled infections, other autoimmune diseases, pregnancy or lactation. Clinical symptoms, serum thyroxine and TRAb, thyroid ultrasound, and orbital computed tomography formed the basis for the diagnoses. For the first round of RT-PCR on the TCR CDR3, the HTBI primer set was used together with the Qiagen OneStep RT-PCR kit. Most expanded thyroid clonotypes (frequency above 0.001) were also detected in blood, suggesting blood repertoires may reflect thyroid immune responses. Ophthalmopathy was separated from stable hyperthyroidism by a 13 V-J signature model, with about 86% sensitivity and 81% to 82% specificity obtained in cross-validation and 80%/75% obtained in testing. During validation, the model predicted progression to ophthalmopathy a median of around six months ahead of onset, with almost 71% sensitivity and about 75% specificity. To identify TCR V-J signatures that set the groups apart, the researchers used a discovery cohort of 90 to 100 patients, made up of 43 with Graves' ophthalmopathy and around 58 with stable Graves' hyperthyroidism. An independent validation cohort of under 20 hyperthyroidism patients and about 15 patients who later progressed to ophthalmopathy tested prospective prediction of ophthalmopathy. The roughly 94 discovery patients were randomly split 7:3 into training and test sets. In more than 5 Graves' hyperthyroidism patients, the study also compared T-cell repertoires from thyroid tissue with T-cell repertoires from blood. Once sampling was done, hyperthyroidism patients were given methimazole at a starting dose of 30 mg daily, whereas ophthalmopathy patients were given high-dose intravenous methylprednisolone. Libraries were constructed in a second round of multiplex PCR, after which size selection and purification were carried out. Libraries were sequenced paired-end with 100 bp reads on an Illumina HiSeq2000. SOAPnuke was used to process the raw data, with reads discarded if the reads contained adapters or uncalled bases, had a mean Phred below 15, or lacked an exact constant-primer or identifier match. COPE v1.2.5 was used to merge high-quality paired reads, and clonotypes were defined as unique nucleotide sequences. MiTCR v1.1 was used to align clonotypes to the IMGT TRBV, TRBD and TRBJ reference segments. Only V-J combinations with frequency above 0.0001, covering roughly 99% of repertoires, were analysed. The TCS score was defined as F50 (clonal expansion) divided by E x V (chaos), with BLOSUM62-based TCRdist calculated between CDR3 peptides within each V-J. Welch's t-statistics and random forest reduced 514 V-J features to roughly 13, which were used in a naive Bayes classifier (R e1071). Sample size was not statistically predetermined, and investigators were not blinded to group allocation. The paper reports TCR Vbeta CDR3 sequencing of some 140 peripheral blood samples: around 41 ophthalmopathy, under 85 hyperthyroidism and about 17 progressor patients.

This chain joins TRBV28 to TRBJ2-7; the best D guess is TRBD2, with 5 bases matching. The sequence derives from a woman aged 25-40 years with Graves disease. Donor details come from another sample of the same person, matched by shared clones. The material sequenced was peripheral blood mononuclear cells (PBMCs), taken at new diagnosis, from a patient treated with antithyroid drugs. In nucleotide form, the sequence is TGTGCCAGCAGACTAGAAAAGAAAGACTACGAGCAGTACTTC. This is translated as CASRLEKKDYEQYF.